This TCR beta chain was observed in a study of cytomegalovirus exposure and HLA in healthy donors. Whole-study context: An early data release held about 85 million unique TCRs from HLA-typed donors.

Study-wide points: Researchers counted 180 or so TCR beta chains as cytomegalovirus-associated. As was reported, the classifier diagnosed cytomegalovirus status with high specificity and sensitivity. An assumption of roughly uniform sequencing depth across donors underlay the presence/absence analyses.

V dropped 2 bases and J dropped 2 bases, with 8 bases sitting between them. The CDR3 has 14 amino acids. Germline lookup yields CDR1 MGHRA and CDR2 YSYEKL. To note about this clone: What it binds is not known.

PCR employed 60 Vbeta and 13 Jbeta primers. Assay: immunoSEQ multiplex PCR; the TCRdb copy retains only in-frame clones and omits some. The sample records almost 95,000 clones, roughly 69% being singletons. This chain uses TRBV4-1 with TRBJ2-3; perhaps TRBD1 as D (5 bases). The sequence was collected from a man aged 45-60 years in good health and CMV-seronegative. Sequences were obtained from PBMCs. CDR3 amino acids: CASSQPTVTDTQYF. The CDR3 nucleotides read TGCGCCAGCAGCCAACCGACAGTCACAGATACGCAGTATTTT.